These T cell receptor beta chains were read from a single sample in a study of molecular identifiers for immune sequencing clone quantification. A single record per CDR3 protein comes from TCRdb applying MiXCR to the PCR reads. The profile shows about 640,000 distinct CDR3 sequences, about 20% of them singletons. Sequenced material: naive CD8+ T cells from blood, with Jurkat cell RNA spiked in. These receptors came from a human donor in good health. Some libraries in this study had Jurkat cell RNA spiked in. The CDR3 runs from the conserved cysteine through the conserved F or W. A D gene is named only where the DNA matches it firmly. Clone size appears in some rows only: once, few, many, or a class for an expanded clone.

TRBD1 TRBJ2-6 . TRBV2 CASSGTGFGANVLTF TGTGCCAGCAGCGGGACAGGGTTTGGGGCCAACGTCCTGACTTTC
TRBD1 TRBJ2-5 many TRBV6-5 CASSMTRQGQETQYF TGTGCCAGCAGTATGACCAGACAGGGTCAAGAGACCCAGTACTTC
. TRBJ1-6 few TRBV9 CASSVVGLEDSPLHF TGTGCCAGCAGCGTAGTTGGACTAGAGGATTCACCCCTCCACTTT
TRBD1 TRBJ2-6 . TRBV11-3 CASMDRSSSGANVRTF TGTGCCAGCATGGACAGGAGCTCCTCTGGGGCCAACGTCCGGACTTTC
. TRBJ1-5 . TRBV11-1 CASSLGGHQSQHF TGTGCCAGCAGCTTGGGGGGGCATCAGTCCCAGCATTTT
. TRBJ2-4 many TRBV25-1 CASSTLRGLVFVWAF TGTGCCAGCAGTACCCTCCGGGGTTTAGTTTTTGTTTGGGCCTTC
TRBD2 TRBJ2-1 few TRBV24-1 CATSGVAATSGYYNEQFF TGTGCCACCAGTGGCGTAGCCGCTACTAGCGGGTACTACAATGAGCAGTTCTTC
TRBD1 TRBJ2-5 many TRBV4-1 CASSQKTALRGLRETQYF TGCGCCAGCAGCCAGAAAACCGCCTTAAGGGGGCTCAGAGAGACCCAGTACTTC
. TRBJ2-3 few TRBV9 CASSKTSTDTQYF TGTGCCAGCAGCAAAACTAGCACAGATACGCAGTATTTT
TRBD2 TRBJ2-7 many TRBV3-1 CASSSRTSGGPFYYEQYF TGTGCCAGCAGCTCGAGGACTAGCGGGGGCCCATTTTACTACGAGCAGTACTTC
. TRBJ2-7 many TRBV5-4 CASSPYEGPSYEQYF TGTGCCAGCAGCCCGTACGAGGGACCCAGCTACGAGCAGTACTTC
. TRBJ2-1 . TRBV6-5 CASSNGRYSYNEQFF TGTGCCAGCAGTAACGGCAGGTACTCCTACAATGAGCAGTTCTTC
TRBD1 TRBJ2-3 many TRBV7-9 CASSPRTGPSTDTQYF TGTGCCAGCAGCCCACGGACAGGGCCTAGCACAGATACGCAGTATTTT
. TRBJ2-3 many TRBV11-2 CASSPGGRTTDTQYF TGTGCCAGCAGCCCCGGGGGCAGGACCACAGATACGCAGTATTTT
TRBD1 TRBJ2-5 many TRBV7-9 CASRTTGTERTQETQYF TGTGCCAGCAGGACTACCGGGACAGAGCGAACACAAGAGACCCAGTACTTC
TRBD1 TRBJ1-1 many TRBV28 CASSFGQGIMNTEAFF TGTGCCAGCAGTTTCGGACAGGGGATCATGAACACTGAAGCTTTCTTT
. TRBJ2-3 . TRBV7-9 CASGLGAVTDTQYF TGTGCCAGCGGCTTAGGGGCCGTAACAGATACGCAGTATTTT
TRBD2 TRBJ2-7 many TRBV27 CASHRLAYEQYF TGTGCCAGCCACCGACTAGCGTACGAGCAGTACTTC
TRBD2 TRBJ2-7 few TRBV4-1 CASSQFYGTSDPVSYEQYF TGCGCCAGCAGCCAATTCTACGGGACTAGCGACCCGGTTTCCTACGAGCAGTACTTC
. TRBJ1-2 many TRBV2 CASSEDGTNPSVADGYTF TGTGCCAGCAGTGAAGACGGGACCAATCCCTCCGTTGCGGATGGCTACACCTTC
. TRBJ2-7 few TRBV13 CASSSRGPVGTYEQYF TGTGCCAGCAGCTCCAGGGGCCCGGTTGGGACCTACGAGCAGTACTTC
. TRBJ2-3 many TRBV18 CASSPVSGAPLDTQYF TGTGCCAGCTCACCGGTATCAGGAGCCCCGCTAGATACGCAGTATTTT
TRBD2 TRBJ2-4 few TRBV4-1 CASSQGTSGGAIQYF TGCGCCAGCAGCCAAGGGACTAGCGGGGGGGCCATTCAGTACTTC
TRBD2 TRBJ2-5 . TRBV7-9 CASSLASGGGWKETQYF TGTGCCAGCAGCTTAGCGAGCGGGGGAGGTTGGAAAGAGACCCAGTACTTC
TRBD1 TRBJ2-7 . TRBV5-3 CASSSRSGGLWEQYF TGTGCCAGCAGCTCGAGGTCAGGGGGTCTCTGGGAGCAGTACTTC
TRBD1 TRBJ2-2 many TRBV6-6 CASSSWDSLLTGELFF TGTGCCAGCAGTTCATGGGACAGCCTCCTCACCGGGGAGCTGTTTTTT
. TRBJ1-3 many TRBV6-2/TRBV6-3 CASSADGDSGNTIYF TGTGCCAGCAGCGCGGACGGAGACTCTGGAAACACCATATATTTT
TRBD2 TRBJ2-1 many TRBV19 CASSNGLAEQFF TGTGCCAGTAGTAACGGACTAGCGGAGCAGTTCTTC
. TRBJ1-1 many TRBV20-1 CSAHPKGQNTEAFF TGCAGTGCTCACCCCAAGGGCCAAAACACTGAAGCTTTCTTT
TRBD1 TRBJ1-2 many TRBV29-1 CSVEGEGQGFGYTF TGCAGCGTTGAAGGAGAAGGACAGGGATTCGGCTACACCTTC
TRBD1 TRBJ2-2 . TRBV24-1 CTTSGTGLRGELFF TGTACCACCAGTGGGACAGGGTTAAGAGGGGAGCTGTTTTTT
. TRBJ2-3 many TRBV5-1 CASSPWPSTDTQYF TGCGCCAGCAGCCCGTGGCCGAGCACAGATACGCAGTATTTT
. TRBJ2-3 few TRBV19 CASKYMGTDTQYF TGTGCCAGTAAGTATATGGGCACAGATACGCAGTATTTT
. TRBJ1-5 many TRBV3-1 CASSQGRGRGITVGNQPQHF TGTGCCAGCAGCCAAGGGCGAGGCAGGGGAATTACTGTCGGCAATCAGCCCCAGCATTTT
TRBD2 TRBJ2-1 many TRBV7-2 CASSFSSTWGLQKNNEQFF TGTGCCAGCAGCTTCTCTTCGACATGGGGACTACAAAAGAACAATGAGCAGTTCTTC
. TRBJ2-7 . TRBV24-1 CATSDLGQPYEQYF TGTGCCACCAGTGACCTCGGACAGCCCTACGAGCAGTACTTC
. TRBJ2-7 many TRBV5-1 CASSLEQALHYEQYF TGCGCCAGCAGCTTGGAACAGGCTCTGCACTACGAGCAGTACTTC
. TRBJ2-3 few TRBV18 CASSPQTAGLEEDTQYF TGTGCCAGCTCACCACAAACGGCGGGATTGGAAGAGGATACGCAGTATTTT
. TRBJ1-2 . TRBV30 CAWSQGIGGYTF TGTGCCTGGTCGCAGGGTATCGGTGGCTACACCTTC
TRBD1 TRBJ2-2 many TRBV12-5 CASGSSTGRVDTGELFF TGTGCTAGTGGTTCTTCGACAGGGCGCGTAGACACCGGGGAGCTGTTTTTT
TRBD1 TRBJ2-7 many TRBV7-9 CASSSPGQNEQYF TGTGCCAGCAGCTCCCCGGGACAGAACGAGCAGTACTTC
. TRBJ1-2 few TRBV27 CASRGGGDGYTF TGTGCCAGCAGAGGGGGGGGGGACGGCTACACCTTC
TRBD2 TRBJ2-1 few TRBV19 CASSPGPSGRITDNEQFF TGTGCCAGTAGCCCCGGCCCTAGCGGGAGGATTACCGACAATGAGCAGTTCTTC
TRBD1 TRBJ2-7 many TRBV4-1 CASSPTGGSRSYEQYF TGCGCCAGCAGCCCGACAGGGGGATCCCGCTCCTACGAGCAGTACTTC
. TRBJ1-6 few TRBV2 CASRFTGSSYNSPLHF TGTGCCAGCAGGTTTACAGGGAGCTCCTATAATTCACCCCTCCACTTT
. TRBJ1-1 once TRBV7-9 CASSIRSEAFF TGTGCCAGCAGCATACGGTCTGAAGCTTTCTTT
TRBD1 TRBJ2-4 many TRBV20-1 CSARDGTAAPSLYF TGCAGTGCTAGGGACGGGACAGCGGCCCCTTCATTGTACTTC
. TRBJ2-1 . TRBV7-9 CASSLEHGAFSHNEQFF TGTGCCAGCAGCTTAGAACACGGAGCCTTCTCCCACAATGAGCAGTTCTTC
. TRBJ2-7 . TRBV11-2 CASSLEGTHLGNEQYF TGTGCCAGCAGCTTAGAAGGGACCCACCTAGGAAACGAGCAGTACTTC
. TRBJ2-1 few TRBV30 CAWSESAISYNEQFF TGTGCCTGGAGTGAGTCAGCCATCTCCTACAATGAGCAGTTCTTC
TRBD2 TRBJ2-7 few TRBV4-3 CASSPRGTSGSYEQYF TGCGCCAGCAGCCCCAGAGGGACTAGCGGCTCCTACGAGCAGTACTTC